Below, 6 T cell receptor beta chains from the same sample are listed, as sequenced in a study of T cell repertoires in cytomegalovirus infection. From the reads, TCRdb called clonotypes with MiXCR, one entry per CDR3 protein. The repertoire holds under 90,000 distinct CDR3 sequences, with roughly 20% as singletons. Their specific antigens are unknown. Material: PBMCs, sequenced either directly or after in vitro stimulation (not recorded which). Every receptor here comes from a human donor in good health (CMV status not recorded). Some clones in this sample may be carry-over from other donors' samples.

This chain uses TRBV4-3 with TRBJ1-1; D uncertain. Germline-derived CDR1 and CDR2 are LGHNA and YSLEER. The CDR3 consists of 11 residues. The ends were cut back, 0 bases at V and 10 bases at J, with 6 bases in the middle. The CDR3 DNA reads TGCGCCAGCAGCCAAGAGGGAGGAGCTTTCTTT. Protein: CASSQEGGAFF.

This clonotype was recorded at least ten times. The V gene is TRBV7-9, the J gene TRBJ2-2; D gene unclear. V was shortened by 6 bases and J by 1 base, with 9 bases between the two germline ends. Germline CDR1 SEHNR, CDR2 FQNEAQ (reference sequence). This CDR3 is 14 amino acids long. As DNA, the CDR3 is TGTGCCAGCAGTTGGGCGATGAACACCGGGGAGCTGTTTTTT. This sequence encodes CASSWAMNTGELFF.

The V gene is TRBV7-2, the J gene TRBJ2-7; D is unresolved. CDR3 length: 13 amino acids. Germline values: CDR1 SGHTA, CDR2 FQGNSA. Trimming took off 1 base at V and 1 base at J, with 5 bases between the two ends. CDR3: CASSLVWSYEQYV. CDR3 coding DNA: TGTGCCAGCAGCTTAGTTTGGTCCTACGAGCAGTACGTC.

This clonotype was seen ten or more times. V and J are TRBV6-1 and TRBJ1-1; possibly TRBD1 for D (5 bases). The CDR3 is made up of 14 amino acids. The V gene lost 5 bases and the J gene lost 0 bases, with 10 bases spanning the gap. Germline values: CDR1 MNHNS, CDR2 SASEGT. In nucleotides, the CDR3 is TGTGCCAGCAGTAACCGACAGATGAACACTGAAGCTTTCTTT. As protein: CASSNRQMNTEAFF.

This sequence joins TRBV15 and TRBJ2-2; possible D gene TRBD1, 5 bases. The germline V gene has CDR1 LNHNV and CDR2 YYDKDF (reference sequence). Deletions cut 0 bases from V and 6 bases from J, with 20 bases between. This CDR3 is 18 amino acids long. For the CDR3, the DNA is TGTGCCACCAGCAGAGATGGGGCAGGGCTAGGGAAGGCCGGGGAGCTGTTTTTT. This sequence encodes CATSRDGAGLGKAGELFF.

This clonotype occurred a few times. The chain couples TRBV7-9 to TRBJ2-1, with D perhaps matching TRBD2 (6 bases). The CDR3 has 12 amino acids. Trimming pared 6 bases from V and 8 bases from J, leaving 11 bases between. Germline CDR1 reads SEHNR; CDR2 reads FQNEAQ (reference sequence). This CDR3 is CASSRGSYEQFF. In DNA form, the CDR3 reads TGTGCCAGCAGTCGGGGGTCGTATGAGCAGTTCTTC.